The T cell receptor (beta chain) under discussion was sequenced for a study of blood T cell repertoires in COVID-19. Study information: Material from acute and convalescent COVID-19 was sourced from the United States, Italy and Spain. T cells, B-cell-depleted T cells, or PBMCs supplied cDNA or gDNA.

The ends lost 2 bases at V and 7 bases at J; junction bases unmatched: 7. The CDR3 spans 14 residues. Germline loops: CDR1 SGHNT, CDR2 YYREEE (reference sequence). Per the study methods: The assay estimated nucleated cells by amplifying reference gene primers. TCRdb's copy holds only in-frame clones and misses some; the assay was immunoSEQ multiplex PCR. The DNA was the basis for D and trimming; V, J and clone size are from that table. In the table there are 50,000 to 60,000 clones, approximately 89% of which are singletons. The sample was peripheral blood. J is TRBJ1-2 and V is TRBV5-4, with 8 bases identical to TRBD1. This receptor was taken from an elderly man with active or convalescent COVID-19. CDR3 loop: CASSFYTGGGGYTF. DNA of the CDR3: TGTGCCAGCAGCTTCTACACAGGGGGGGGTGGCTACACCTTC.